This T cell receptor (beta chain) was retrieved from a study of blood T cell repertoires in COVID-19. Turning to the study itself: T cells, B-cell-depleted T cells, or PBMCs supplied cDNA or gDNA.

V dropped 4 bases and J dropped 9; count of bases not matched to a gene: 9. The germline gives CDR1 SGHTA, CDR2 FQGNSA. The CDR3 covers 14 residues. Original data processing: Reference gene primer amplification gave estimated nucleated cell counts. The table came from immunoSEQ multiplex PCR; TCRdb's copy has only in-frame clones and leaves some out. V, J and clone size reflect that table, while D and trimming were determined from the DNA. The sample lists tens of thousands of clones; about 91% were seen once. Sequenced input: peripheral blood. This clonotype was sampled from a man in his sixties or seventies with active or convalescent COVID-19. The V call is TRBV7-2, the J call TRBJ1-5; TRBD1 matches at 7 bases. The CDR3 DNA reads as TGTGCCAGCAGCTCTGAATCAGGGGGGAGGCCCCAGCATTTT. Its translation is CASSSESGGRPQHF.